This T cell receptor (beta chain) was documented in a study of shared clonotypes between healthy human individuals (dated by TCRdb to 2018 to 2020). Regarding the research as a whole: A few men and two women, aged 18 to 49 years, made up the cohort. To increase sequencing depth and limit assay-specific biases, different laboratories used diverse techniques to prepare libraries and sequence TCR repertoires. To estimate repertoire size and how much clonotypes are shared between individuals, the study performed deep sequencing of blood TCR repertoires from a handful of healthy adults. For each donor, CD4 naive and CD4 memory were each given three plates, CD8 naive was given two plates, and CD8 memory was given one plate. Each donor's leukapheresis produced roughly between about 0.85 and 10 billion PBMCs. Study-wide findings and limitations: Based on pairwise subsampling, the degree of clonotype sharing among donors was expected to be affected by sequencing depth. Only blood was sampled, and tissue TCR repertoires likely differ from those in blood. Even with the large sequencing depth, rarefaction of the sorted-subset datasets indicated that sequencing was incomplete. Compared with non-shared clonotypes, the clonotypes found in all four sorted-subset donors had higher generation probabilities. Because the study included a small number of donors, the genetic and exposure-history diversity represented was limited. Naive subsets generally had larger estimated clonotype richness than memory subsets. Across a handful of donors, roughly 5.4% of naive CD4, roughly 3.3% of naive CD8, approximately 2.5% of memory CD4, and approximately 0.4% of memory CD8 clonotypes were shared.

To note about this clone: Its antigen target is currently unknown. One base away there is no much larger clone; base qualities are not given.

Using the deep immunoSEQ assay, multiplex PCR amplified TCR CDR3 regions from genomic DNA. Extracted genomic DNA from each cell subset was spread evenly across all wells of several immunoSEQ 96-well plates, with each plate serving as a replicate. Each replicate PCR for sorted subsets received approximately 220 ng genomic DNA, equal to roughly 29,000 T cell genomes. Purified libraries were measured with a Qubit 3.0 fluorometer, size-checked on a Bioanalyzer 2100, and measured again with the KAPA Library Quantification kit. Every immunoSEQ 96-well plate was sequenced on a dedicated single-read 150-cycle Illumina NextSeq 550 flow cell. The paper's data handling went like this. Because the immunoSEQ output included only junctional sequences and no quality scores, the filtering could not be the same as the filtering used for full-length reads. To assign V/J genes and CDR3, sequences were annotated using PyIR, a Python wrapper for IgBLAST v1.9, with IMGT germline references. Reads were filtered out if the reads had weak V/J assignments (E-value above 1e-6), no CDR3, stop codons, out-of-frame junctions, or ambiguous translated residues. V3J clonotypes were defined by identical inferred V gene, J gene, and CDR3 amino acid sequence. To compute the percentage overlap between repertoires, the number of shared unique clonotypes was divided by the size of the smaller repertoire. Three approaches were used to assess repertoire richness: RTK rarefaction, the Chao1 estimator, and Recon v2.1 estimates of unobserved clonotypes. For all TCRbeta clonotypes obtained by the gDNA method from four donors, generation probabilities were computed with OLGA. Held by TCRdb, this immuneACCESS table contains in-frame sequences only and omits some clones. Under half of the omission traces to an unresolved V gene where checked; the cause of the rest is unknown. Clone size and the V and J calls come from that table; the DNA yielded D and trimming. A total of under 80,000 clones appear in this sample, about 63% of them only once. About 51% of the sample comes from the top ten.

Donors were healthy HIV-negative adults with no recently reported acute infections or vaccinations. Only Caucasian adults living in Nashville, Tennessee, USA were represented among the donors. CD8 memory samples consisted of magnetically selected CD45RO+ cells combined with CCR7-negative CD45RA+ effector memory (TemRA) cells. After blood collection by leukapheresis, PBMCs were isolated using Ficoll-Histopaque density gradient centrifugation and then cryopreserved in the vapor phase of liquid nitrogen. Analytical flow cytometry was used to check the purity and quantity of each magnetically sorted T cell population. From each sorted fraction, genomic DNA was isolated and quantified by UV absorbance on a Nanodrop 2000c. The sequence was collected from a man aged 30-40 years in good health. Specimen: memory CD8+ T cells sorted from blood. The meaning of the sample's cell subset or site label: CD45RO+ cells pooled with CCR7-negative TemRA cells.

The DNA reads as follows: TGCAGCGTCGCCGCTAGCGGGGGGAACACCGGGGAGCTGTTTTTT. Its coded protein is CSVAASGGNTGELFF. The V and J genes are TRBV29-1 and TRBJ2-2, and TRBD2 matches 10 of the central bases. The germline V gene encodes CDR1 SQVTM and CDR2 ANQGSEA. Unmatched junction bases come to 5, with V trimmed by 6 bases and J by 1 base. Counted from cysteine to phenylalanine, this CDR3 has 15 amino acids. The DNA shown is the 45-base CDR3, in frame from base 1.